The clone carrying this T cell receptor (beta chain) was counted ten times or more. What it binds is unknown. The data stem from a study of neurological immune-mediated disorders. V trimming: 1 base; J trimming: 1 base; junction bases outside the gene matches: 5. Germline V CDR1 and CDR2: SGHAT, FQNNGV. This CDR3 is 16 amino acids long. General study findings and limits: None of the CDR3 amino acid sequences in expanded clones turned up in more than one subject, which points to private repertoires in all groups.

One entry per CDR3 protein results from TCRdb running MiXCR on the 5' RACE reads. The data hold approximately 30,000 distinct CDR3 sequences, with 15% observed a single time. Sequenced input: PBMCs. This clonotype originated in a man between 65 and 85 years old in good health. The rearrangement uses TRBV11-2 and TRBJ1-1; 8 bases map to TRBD1. CDR3 loop: CASSLAFGTGNTEAFF. For the CDR3, the DNA is TGTGCCAGCAGCTTAGCTTTCGGGACAGGGAACACTGAAGCTTTCTTT.